This TCR beta chain was captured by sequencing in a study of T cell changes during pregnancy in multiple sclerosis. TCRdb's copy holds only in-frame clones and misses some; the assay was immunoSEQ multiplex PCR. The sample includes 42,000 or so clones, almost 95% seen only once; the top ten take 7.5% to 9.5%. Per germline, CDR1 SNHLY and CDR2 FYNNEI. The CDR3 is 15 residues long. Unmatched junction bases numbered 5, after V lost 2 bases and J lost 7 bases. The specimen was CD8+ T cells from peripheral blood mononuclear cells, collected in the third trimester of pregnancy. This chain uses TRBV2 with TRBJ2-2, with 9 bases identical to TRBD2. This TCR was recovered from a female donor with multiple sclerosis, enrolled in a pregnancy study. The CDR3 DNA reads TGTGCCAGCAGTGAAAGCGGGAGGATACACGGGGAGCTGTTTTTT. Translation gives CASSESGRIHGELFF. Variable domain in full (rest from reference TRBV2 and TRBJ2-2): EPEVTQTPSHQVTQMGQEVILRCVPISNHLYFYWYRQILGQKVEFLVSFYNNEISEKSEIFDDQFSVERPDGSNFTLKIRSTKLEDSAMYFCASSESGRIHGELFFGEGSRLTVL.